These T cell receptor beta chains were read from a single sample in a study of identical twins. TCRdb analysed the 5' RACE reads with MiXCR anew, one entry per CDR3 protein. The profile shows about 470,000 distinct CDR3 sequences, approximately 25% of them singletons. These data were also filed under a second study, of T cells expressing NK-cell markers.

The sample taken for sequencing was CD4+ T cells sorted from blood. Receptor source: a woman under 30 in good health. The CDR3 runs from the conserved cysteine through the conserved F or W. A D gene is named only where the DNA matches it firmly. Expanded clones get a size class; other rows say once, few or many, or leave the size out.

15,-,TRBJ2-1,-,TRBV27,TGTGCCAGCAGTTTAAGTTTGAGCTCCTACAATGAGCAGTTCTTC,CASSLSLSSYNEQFF
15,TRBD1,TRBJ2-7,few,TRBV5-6,TGTGCCAGCAGACGGGACAGGGGGACCTCCTACGAGCAGTACTTC,CASRRDRGTSYEQYF
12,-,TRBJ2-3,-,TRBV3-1,TGTGCCAGCAGCCAAGATGACAATACGCAGTATTTT,CASSQDDNTQYF
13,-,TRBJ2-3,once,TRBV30,TGTGCCTGGAGTGGGGTAGCTGCAGATACGCAGTATTTT,CAWSGVAADTQYF
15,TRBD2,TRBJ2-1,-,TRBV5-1,TGCGCCAGCAGCTTCCGACTAGCGGGAGAGGATGAGCAGTTCTTC,CASSFRLAGEDEQFF
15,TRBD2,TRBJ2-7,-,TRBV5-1,TGCGCCAGCAGCTGGACTAGCGGGCTCTCCTACGAGCAGTACTTC,CASSWTSGLSYEQYF
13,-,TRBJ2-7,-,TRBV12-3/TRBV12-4,TGTGCCAGCAGCCCTAGCCAGGGGAACGAGCAGTACTTC,CASSPSQGNEQYF
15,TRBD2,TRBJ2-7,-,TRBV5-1,TGCGCCAGCTTCTACGGGGGGGGCGGCGTGTACGAGCAGTACTTC,CASFYGGGGVYEQYF
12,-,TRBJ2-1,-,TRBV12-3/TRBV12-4,TGTGCCAGCAGCCGACTAGTTAATGAGCAGTTCTTC,CASSRLVNEQFF
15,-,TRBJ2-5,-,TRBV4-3,TGCGCCAGCAGCCGTCGCACGGGAGACGCAGAGACCCAGTACTTC,CASSRRTGDAETQYF
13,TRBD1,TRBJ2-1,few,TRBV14,TGTGCCAGCAACCGACAGGGGCACAGTGGGCAGTTCTTC,CASNRQGHSGQFF
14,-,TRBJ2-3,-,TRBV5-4,TGTGCCAGCAGCTTGGGTGAGGAAGCAGATACGCAGTATTTT,CASSLGEEADTQYF
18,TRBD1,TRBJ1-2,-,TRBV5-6,TGTGCCAGCAGCTCCTATCGTCCGGGACAGGGGAACGACTATGGCTACACCTTC,CASSSYRPGQGNDYGYTF
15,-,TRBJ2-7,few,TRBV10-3,TGTGCCATCAGTGAGTCGAAGGGCAGGATGGGGGAGCAGTACTTC,CAISESKGRMGEQYF
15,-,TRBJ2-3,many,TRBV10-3,TGTGCCATCAGTGATTCAGGGGTCAGCACAGATACGCAGTATTTT,CAISDSGVSTDTQYF
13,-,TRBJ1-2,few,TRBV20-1,TGCAGTGCTAGAGTATCTGCTAACTATGGCTACACCTTC,CSARVSANYGYTF
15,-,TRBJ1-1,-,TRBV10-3,TGTGCCATCAGTGAGTCGATTATGAAAGGGGCTGAAGCTTTCTTT,CAISESIMKGAEAFF
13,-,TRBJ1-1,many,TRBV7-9,TGTGCCAGCAGCTTACAGGTGGGCACTGAAGCTTTCTTT,CASSLQVGTEAFF
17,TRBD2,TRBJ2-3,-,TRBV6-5,TGTGCCAGCAGTTACAGGGCTAGAGCGGGGCTCACAGATACGCAGTATTTT,CASSYRARAGLTDTQYF
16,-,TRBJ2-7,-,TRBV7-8,TGTGCCAGCAGCTTAATCTGGACAGCCAGCTCCTACGAGCAGTACTTC,CASSLIWTASSYEQYF
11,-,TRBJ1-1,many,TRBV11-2,TGTGCCAGCAGCTTAAGTCGTAGCGCTTTCTTT,CASSLSRSAFF
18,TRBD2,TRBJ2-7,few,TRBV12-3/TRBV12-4,TGTGCCAGCAGTCCTATCGGGGGCTCAGCGGGAGATTCCTACGAGCAGTACTTC,CASSPIGGSAGDSYEQYF
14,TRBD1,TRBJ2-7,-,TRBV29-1,TGCAGCGTTGAAGACTACAGGGGGCGGAACGAGCAGTACTTC,CSVEDYRGRNEQYF
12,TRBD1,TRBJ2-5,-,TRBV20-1,TGCAGTGCCTCGGACAGGACTGAGACCCAGTACTTC,CSASDRTETQYF
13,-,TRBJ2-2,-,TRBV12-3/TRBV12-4,TGTGCCAGCAGCCATCCTAGGAGGGGGGAGCTGTTTTTT,CASSHPRRGELFF
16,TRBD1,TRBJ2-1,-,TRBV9,TGTGCCAGCAGCGTAGAGGGACAGGGGGGGGTGAATGAGCAGTTCTTC,CASSVEGQGGVNEQFF
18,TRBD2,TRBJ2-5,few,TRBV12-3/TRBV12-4,TGTGCCAGCAGTTTAAAAACTAGCGGGATTGTCCTTCGGGAGACCCAGTACTTC,CASSLKTSGIVLRETQYF
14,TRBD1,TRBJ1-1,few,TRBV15,TGTGCCACCGCATACAGGGGAGGGAACACTGAAGCTTTCTTT,CATAYRGGNTEAFF
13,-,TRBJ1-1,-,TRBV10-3,TGTGCCATCAGTATAAGGATTGACACTGAAGCTTTCTTT,CAISIRIDTEAFF
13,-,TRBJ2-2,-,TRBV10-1,TGCGCCAGCAGTGTGAGAACGACCGGGGAGCTGTTTTTT,CASSVRTTGELFF
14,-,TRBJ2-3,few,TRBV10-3,TGTGCCATCAGCAGGTCGCCACCGACAGATACGCAGTATTTT,CAISRSPPTDTQYF
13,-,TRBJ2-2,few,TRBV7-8,TGTGCCAGCAGCTTAGTGGACAGCGGGGAGCTGTTTTTT,CASSLVDSGELFF
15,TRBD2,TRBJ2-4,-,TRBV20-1,TGCAGTGCTTCTAGCGGGGGGCCTAACCTAGACATTCAGTACTTC,CSASSGGPNLDIQYF
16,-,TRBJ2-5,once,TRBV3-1,TGTGCCAGCAGCCAAGATTGGGGAGGATCAAGAGAGACCCAGTACTTC,CASSQDWGGSRETQYF
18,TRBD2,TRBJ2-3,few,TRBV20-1,TGCAGTGCCAACAAGGGGGTAGCGGGAGGGCGGATCACAGATACGCAGTATTTT,CSANKGVAGGRITDTQYF
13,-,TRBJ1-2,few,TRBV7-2,TGTGCCAGCAGCATGTTTAATAACTATGGCTACACCTTC,CASSMFNNYGYTF
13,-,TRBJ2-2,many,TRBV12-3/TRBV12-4,TGTGCCAGCAGCCGCCTGCGGACCGGGGAGCTGTTTTTT,CASSRLRTGELFF
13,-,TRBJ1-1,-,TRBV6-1,TGTGCCAGCAGTCCGTGGGGGACAATTGAAGCTTTCTTT,CASSPWGTIEAFF
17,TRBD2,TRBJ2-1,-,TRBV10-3,TGTGCCATCAGCCACGGGACTAGCGGGAGCTCCTACAATGAGCAGTTCTTC,CAISHGTSGSSYNEQFF
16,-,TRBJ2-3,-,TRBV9,TGTGCCAGCAGCGTAAGGGCCCATATACCCACAGATACGCAGTATTTT,CASSVRAHIPTDTQYF
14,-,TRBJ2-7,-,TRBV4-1,TGCGCCAGCAGCCAAGAAGTTGTGGGGGGCGAGCAGTACTTC,CASSQEVVGGEQYF